This T cell receptor beta chain was sequenced during a study of tumor-infiltrating lymphocytes in primary liver carcinoma (dated by TCRdb to about 2017). At the level of the whole study: Of the five patients (three men and two women, aged 30 to 69 years), four had hepatocellular carcinoma and one had combined HCC and intrahepatic cholangiocarcinoma. The five patients had tumors of stage T1-T3 N0M0, with maximum diameters ranging from 4.2 to 10 cm. To link TCRbeta repertoire diversity with the local molecular phenotype, the 25 tumor region samples were profiled using Agilent mRNA microarrays. Across five regions of each liver tumor, along with adjacent normal tissue and blood, the study brought together TCRbeta repertoire sequencing, expression microarrays and whole-exome sequencing. A total of roughly 35 specimens from 5 patients went through TCRbeta repertoire sequencing, namely 25 tumor regions, 5 adjacent noncancerous liver tissues and 5 peripheral blood samples. Each sample produced about 3.65 to 8 million productive TCRbeta reads, and read depth showed no significant difference between tissue types. High reproducibility was observed for the technical replicate repertoires, with mean shared-clone rates roughly 0.92 and correlation coefficients above 0.95. The paper's findings and limits, for the study overall: Only roughly 7-24% of top clones appeared in all five regions of a tumor, which suggests that tumor-infiltrating T cells are spatially heterogeneous. A significantly larger repertoire fraction was made up by the top 250 clones in tumors than in blood (p = 0.039). Only the TCR beta chain was sequenced, so true repertoire diversity is likely underestimated because unpaired alpha chains were not captured. Repertoire overlap was higher between tumor regions (mean roughly 35%) than tumor-adjacent (around 17%) or tumor-blood (about 15%) pairs, consistent with antigen-driven expansion. Bulk unsorted samples precluded comparing CD4+ and CD8+ T cell repertoires. Only five or six patients were included in the study, and the authors note that the findings should be validated in a larger study.

Total RNA and DNA were co-extracted from 20-30 mg of bulk tissue with the AllPrep DNA/RNA mini kit, without cell sorting. Between late 2015 and early 2016, several patients in China with histopathologically diagnosed primary liver carcinoma had their tumors surgically resected. At the time of sampling, the patients were treatment-naive and had chronic HBV infection. Each tumor was sampled at five spatially separated regions: the tumor centre plus the superior, inferior, left-lateral and right-lateral poles. According to histology, viable tumor cells made up more than 75% of every tumor sample. Each fresh piece of tumor and adjacent tissue was cut in two, with one half stored in RNAlater at -80 degrees C and the other half sent for histology. A constant-region primer and ProtoScript II reverse transcriptase were used to reverse-transcribe TCRbeta-specific cDNA from about 500 ng total RNA. The TCRbeta libraries were prepared through three rounds of nested multiplex PCR following a slightly modified ARM-PCR procedure. Each of the first two PCR rounds ran for around 11 cycles and used multiplex TRBV1-TRBV30 forward primers together with a Cbeta reverse primer. Sample barcodes and Illumina adapters were attached in a final 25-cycle PCR using Deep VentR polymerase. Before sequencing, amplicons of 200-500 bp were purified from gel using a QIAquick gel extraction kit. An Illumina HiSeq 2500 was used to sequence the TCRbeta amplicons, generating 250-bp paired-end reads. Concerning the study's data processing: To recover full CDR3 sequences, reads were quality-trimmed using Trimmomatic v0.33 and paired reads were then merged using FLASH v1.2.11. V, D and J germline segments were assigned to the rearranged TCRbeta sequences using MiGEC v1.2.1b. Clonotype statistics and Shannon-Wiener diversity indices were computed with VDJtools v1.0.0. To reduce sampling bias, subsequent analyses other than the diversity analysis used only the 250 most abundant clonotypes in each sample. TCRdb trimmed public reads at Q25 via fastp, called clones via MiXCR and kept in-frame beta chains. Each CDR3 protein appears once, grouped with its most common genes and DNA. The V and J calls shown here were made by TCRdb, not taken from the authors' results. This sample lists around 70,000 distinct CDR3 sequences; 55% to 75% were detected once. The top ten clones comprise about a quarter of the sample.

As for this clonotype: No cognate antigen has been identified for it. No clone much larger than this one lies a single base away; base qualities are absent.

Its CDR3 holds 15 amino acids, cysteine through phenylalanine. Just the 45-base CDR3 DNA is kept, in frame starting at base 1. Per the germline V gene, SGHDN is the CDR1 and FVKESK is the CDR2. Germline trimming amounts to 0 bases on V and 12 bases on J, with 9 as the count of junction bases outside the gene matches. Specimen: liver tumor tissue from sampling region 4. This sample's cell subset or site label indicates: tumor region T4, right-lateral pole. The chain uses TRBV14 and TRBJ2-1; 9 bases in between match TRBD1. The sequence was obtained from a man aged 35 to 55 with primary liver carcinoma and hepatitis B virus infection. This receptor carries the CDR3 CASSQDKGQGIGQFF. The nucleotides read TGTGCCAGCAGCCAAGACAAGGGACAGGGTATTGGGCAGTTCTTC.